This TCR beta chain was found in a study of shared clonotypes between healthy human individuals. Study at large: Per donor, CD8 memory used one plate, CD8 naive used two, CD4 memory used three and CD4 naive used three. Findings and limits, study-wide: A limitation of the genetic and exposure-history diversity represented arose from few donors. For sorted subsets, rarefaction showed incomplete sequencing despite large depth.

At deep level, the assay was performed. Method: immunoSEQ multiplex PCR; TCRdb's copy keeps in-frame clones and lacks some. This table holds 1.5 million to 2.5 million clones, about 95% found once. For this clone: Its antigen is unknown.

This CDR3 spans 17 amino acids. The V segment lost 8 bases and the J segment 4 bases; nucleotides outside the gene matches: 16. In germline, CDR1 is SNHLY, CDR2 FYNNEI. Selected positively for CCR7 and CD45RO-negative, naive CD8 cells excluded terminally differentiated effector memory CD45RA+ cells. Sequenced sample: naive CD8+ T cells sorted from blood. This receptor was taken from a man younger than 30 in good health. The V and J genes are TRBV2 and TRBJ2-1; 8 bases line up with TRBD2. The CDR3 region is CASARRIREGRYNEQFF. Written as DNA, the CDR3 is TGTGCCAGCGCCCGCAGAATCCGGGAGGGCCGGTACAATGAGCAGTTCTTC.